This T cell receptor (beta chain) is from a study of vaccination effects on CD4 cells after COVID-19. Findings and limits, study-wide: Researchers report that only 1 of 255 vaccine-induced clones in healthy vaccinees cross-reacted with common cold coronaviruses. Late in the post-vaccination period, infection-induced and vaccine-induced clones underwent marked clonal contraction.

Viral peptide pools were used in the ViraFEST assay to expand antigen-specific CD4+ T cells, and sequencing came afterward. The authors isolated CD4+ T cells after more than eight days of culture. None of these healthy vaccinees had been infected with SARS-CoV-2 before vaccination. Every well housed two million PBMC, which grew in culture alongside about 9.9 IU/ml IL-2 and about 10 ug/ml peptides. Replacing half the medium with IL-2 medium was done on days 3 and 7. Here immunoSEQ multiplex PCR was the method, and the copy in TCRdb shows in-frame clones only, minus some. Among 62,000 or so clones listed, about four fifths were seen once. V lost 0 bases and J lost 8, with 13 bases in between. The germline V gene has CDR1 SGHVS and CDR2 FQNEAQ. The CDR3 has 14 residues. This clone was detected a few times. The antigen remains unidentified.

The rearrangement uses TRBV7-8 and TRBJ1-2, with unresolved D. This material consisted of CD4+ T cells from PBMCs cultured with SARS-CoV-2 spike peptides, taken before COVID-19 vaccination. This sequence was found in a human donor who received a COVID-19 vaccine. The CDR3 DNA follows: TGTGCCAGCAGCTTAGCGGGAACTCTCGGGGGCTACACCTTC. Its protein product is CASSLAGTLGGYTF.